Sequencing of this T cell receptor beta chain was carried out in a study of blood T cell repertoires in COVID-19. The CDR3 covers 16 residues. The J segment lost 5 bases and the V segment lost 2 bases, leaving 5 bases of the junction unmatched. From germline, CDR1 is SGHRS and CDR2 YFSETQ. Libraries were prepared by immunoSEQ multiplex PCR; TCRdb keeps only in-frame clonotypes and omits some of them. The top ten clones hold approximately 8% of a sample with 44,000 or so clones, 83% of them seen once. The source material was peripheral blood. This clonotype was obtained from a man older than 75 in a cohort sampled during active COVID-19. V and J are TRBV5-1 and TRBJ2-5; 14 bases fit TRBD2. The CDR3, as DNA: TGCGCCAGCAGCTTCGGACTAGCGGGGGGATGGGAGACCCAGTACTTC. Translating gives CASSFGLAGGWETQYF.